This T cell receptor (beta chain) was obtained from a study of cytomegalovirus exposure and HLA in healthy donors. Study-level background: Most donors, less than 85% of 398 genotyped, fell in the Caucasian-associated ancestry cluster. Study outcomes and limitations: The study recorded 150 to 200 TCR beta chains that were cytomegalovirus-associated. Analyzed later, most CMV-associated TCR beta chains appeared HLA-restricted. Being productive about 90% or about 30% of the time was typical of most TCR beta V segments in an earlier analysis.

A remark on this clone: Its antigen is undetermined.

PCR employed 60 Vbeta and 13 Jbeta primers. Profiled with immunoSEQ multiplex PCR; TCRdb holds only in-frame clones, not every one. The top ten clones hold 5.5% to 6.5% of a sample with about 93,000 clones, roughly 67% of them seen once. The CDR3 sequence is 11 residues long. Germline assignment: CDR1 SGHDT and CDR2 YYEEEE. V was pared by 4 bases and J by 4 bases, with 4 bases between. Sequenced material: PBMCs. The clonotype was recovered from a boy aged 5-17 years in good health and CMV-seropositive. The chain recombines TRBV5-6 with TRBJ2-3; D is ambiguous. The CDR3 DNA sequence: TGTGCCAGCAGCCTAGCAGATACGCAGTATTTT. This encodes CASSLADTQYF. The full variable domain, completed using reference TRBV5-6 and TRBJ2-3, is DAGVTQSPTHLIKTRGQQVTLRCSPKSGHDTVSWYQQALGQGPQFIFQYYEEEERQRGNFPDRFSGHQFPNYSSELNVNALLLGDSALYLCASSLADTQYFGPGTRLTVL.